Reported below is one T cell receptor beta chain. Its antigen is undetermined. Germline CDR1 reads LNHNV; CDR2 reads YYDKDF (reference sequence). This CDR3 has 14 residues. V was trimmed by 1 base and J by 3 bases, leaving 8 bases between them. cDNA came from about 0.5 to 1 ug RNA primed by random hexamers. TCRdb reanalysed the immunoSEQ multiplex PCR reads using MiXCR and keeps one entry per CDR3 protein. In the table there are some 110,000 distinct CDR3 sequences, roughly 95% of which are singletons. This specimen comes from a study of CD8 T cells in Susac syndrome. Study-wide results and caveats: Acknowledgment was made by the study that its TCR sequencing and HLA analysis involved a relatively small number of individuals.

Sequenced input: CD4+ T cells from PBMCs. The receptor's source is a human donor with Susac syndrome. The V and J genes are TRBV15 and TRBJ2-3; TRBD1 might be the D (6 bases). The CDR3 nucleotides are TGTGCCACCAGCAGAGTGGGGGCTACAGATACGCAGTATTTT. Its protein product is CATSRVGATDTQYF. Full variable domain (remainder filled in from reference TRBV15 and TRBJ2-3): DAMVIQNPRYQVTQFGKPVTLSCSQTLNHNVMYWYQQKSSQAPKLLFHYYDKDFNNEADTPDNFQSRRPNTSFCFLDIRSPGLGDTAMYLCATSRVGATDTQYFGPGTRLTVL.